This T cell receptor (beta chain) was identified during a study of shared clonotypes between healthy human individuals. The data were produced by immunoSEQ multiplex PCR, yet TCRdb's version contains in-frame clones alone and is incomplete. The data show about 710,000 clones, with 55% to 85% seen just once and around 2% held by the top ten. Germline-derived CDR1 and CDR2 are MDHEN and SYDVKM. The CDR3 is made up of 15 amino acids. As concerns this clone: The junction departs from germline at one end; a sequencing error may be responsible.

The clonotype originates from a woman aged 25 to 39 in good health. What was sequenced was memory CD4+ T cells sorted from blood. Subset: CD45RA-negative fraction. The rearrangement uses TRBV28 and TRBJ1-2; 9 bases are a match to TRBD1. The CDR3 loop is CASSIWTGDNYGYTF. DNA for the CDR3: TGTGCCAGCAGTATATGGACAGGGGATAACTATGGCTACACCTTC.